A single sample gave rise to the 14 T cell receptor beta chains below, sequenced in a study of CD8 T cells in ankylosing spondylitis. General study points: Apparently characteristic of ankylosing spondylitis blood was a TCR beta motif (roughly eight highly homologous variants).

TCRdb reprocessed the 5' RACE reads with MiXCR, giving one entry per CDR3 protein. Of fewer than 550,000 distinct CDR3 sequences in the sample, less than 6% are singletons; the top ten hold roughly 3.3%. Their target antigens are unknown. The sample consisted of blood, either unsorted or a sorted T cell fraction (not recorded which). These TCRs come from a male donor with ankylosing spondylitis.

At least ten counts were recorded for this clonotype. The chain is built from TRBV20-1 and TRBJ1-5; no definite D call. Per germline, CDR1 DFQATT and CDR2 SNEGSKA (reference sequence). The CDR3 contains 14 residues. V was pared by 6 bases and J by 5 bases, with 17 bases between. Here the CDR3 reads CSATRVNLDQPQHF. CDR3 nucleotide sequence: TGCAGTGCGACCCGAGTTAATTTGGATCAGCCCCAGCATTTT.

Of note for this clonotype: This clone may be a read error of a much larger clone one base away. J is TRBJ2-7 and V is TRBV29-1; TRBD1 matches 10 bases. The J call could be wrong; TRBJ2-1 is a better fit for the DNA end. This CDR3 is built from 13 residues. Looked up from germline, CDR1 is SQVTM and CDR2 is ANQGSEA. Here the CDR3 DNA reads TGCAGCGTTGGTCTCGGGACAGGGGACGAGCAGTTCTTC. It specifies CSVGLGTGDEQFF.

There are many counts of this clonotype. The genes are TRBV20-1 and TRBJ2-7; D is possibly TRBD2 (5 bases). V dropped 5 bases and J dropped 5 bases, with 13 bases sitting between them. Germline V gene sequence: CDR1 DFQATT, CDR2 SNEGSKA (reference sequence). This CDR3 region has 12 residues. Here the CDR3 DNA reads TGCAGTGCTTGGACGGACGGGAACGAGCAGTACTTC. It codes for CSAWTDGNEQYF.

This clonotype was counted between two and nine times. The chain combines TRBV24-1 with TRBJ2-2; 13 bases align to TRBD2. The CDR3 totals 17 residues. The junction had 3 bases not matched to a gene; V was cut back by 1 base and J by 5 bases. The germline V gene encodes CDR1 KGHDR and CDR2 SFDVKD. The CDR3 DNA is TGTGCCACCAGTGATTTACTAGCGGGAGGGAGAACCGGGGAGCTGTTTTTT. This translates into CATSDLLAGGRTGELFF.

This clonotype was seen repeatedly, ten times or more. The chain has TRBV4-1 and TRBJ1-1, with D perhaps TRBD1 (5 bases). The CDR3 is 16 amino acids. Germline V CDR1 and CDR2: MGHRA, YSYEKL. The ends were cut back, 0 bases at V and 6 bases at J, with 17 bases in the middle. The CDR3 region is CASSQDLVREDAEAFF. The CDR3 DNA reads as TGCGCCAGCAGCCAAGATCTGGTCAGGGAAGACGCTGAAGCTTTCTTT.

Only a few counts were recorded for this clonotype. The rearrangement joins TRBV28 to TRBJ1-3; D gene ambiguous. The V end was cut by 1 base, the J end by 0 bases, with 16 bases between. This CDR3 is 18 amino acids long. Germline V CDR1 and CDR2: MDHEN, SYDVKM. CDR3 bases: TGTGCCAGCAGTTTATTCGGGTCTGGGCAACGCTCTGGAAACACCATATATTTT. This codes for CASSLFGSGQRSGNTIYF.

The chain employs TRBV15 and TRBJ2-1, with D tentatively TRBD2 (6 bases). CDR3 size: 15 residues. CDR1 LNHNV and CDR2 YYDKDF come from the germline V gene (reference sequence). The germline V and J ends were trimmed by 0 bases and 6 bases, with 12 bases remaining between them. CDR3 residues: CATSRDFAGTNEQFF. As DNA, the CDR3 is TGTGCCACCAGCAGAGATTTTGCGGGGACCAATGAGCAGTTCTTC.

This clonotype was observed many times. CDR3 protein: CASSTGTGDTQPQHF. The CDR3 coding sequence is TGCGCCAGCAGCACCGGGACAGGGGATACTCAGCCCCAGCATTTT. The chain links TRBV5-1 to TRBJ1-5, with 10 bases that match TRBD1. The CDR3 has 15 amino acids. Losses at the gene ends were 4 bases for V and 6 bases for J; bases not matched to a gene: 7. The V gene's germline CDR1 is SGHRS and CDR2 YFSETQ.

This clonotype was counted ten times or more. Here the CDR3 reads CASSLGASGSGEQFF. In nucleotides, the CDR3 is TGTGCCAGCAGTTTAGGTGCTAGCGGGAGTGGAGAGCAGTTCTTC. The chain couples TRBV12-3 or TRBV12-4 to TRBJ2-1, with TRBD2 matching 10 bases. The CDR3 runs to 15 residues. Trimming at V came to 1 base and at J to 10 bases, leaving 7 bases not matched to a gene.

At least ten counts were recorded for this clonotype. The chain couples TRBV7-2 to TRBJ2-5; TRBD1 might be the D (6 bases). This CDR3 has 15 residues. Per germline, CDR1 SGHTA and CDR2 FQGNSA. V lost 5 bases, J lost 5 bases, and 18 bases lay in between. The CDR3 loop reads CASSQSYNREETQYF. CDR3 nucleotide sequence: TGTGCCAGCAGCCAATCATATAACAGGGAGGAGACCCAGTACTTC.

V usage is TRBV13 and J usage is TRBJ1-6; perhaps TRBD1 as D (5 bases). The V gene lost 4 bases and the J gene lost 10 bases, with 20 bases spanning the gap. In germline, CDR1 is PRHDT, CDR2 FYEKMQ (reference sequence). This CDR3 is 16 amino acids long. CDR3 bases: TGTGCCAGCAGCTCCCGCTTTGGGGGTCTGAGGTCACCCCTCCACTTT. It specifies CASSSRFGGLRSPLHF. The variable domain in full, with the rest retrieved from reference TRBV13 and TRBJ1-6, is AAGVIQSPRHLIKEKRETATLKCYPIPRHDTVYWYQQGPGQDPQFLISFYEKMQSDKGSIPDRFSAQQFSDYHSELNMSSLELGDSALYFCASSSRFGGLRSPLHFGNGTRLTVT.

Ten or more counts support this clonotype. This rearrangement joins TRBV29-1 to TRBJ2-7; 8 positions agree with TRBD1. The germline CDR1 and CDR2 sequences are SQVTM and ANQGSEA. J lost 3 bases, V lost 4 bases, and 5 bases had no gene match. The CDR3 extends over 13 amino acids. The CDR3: CSVAAGGLYEQYF. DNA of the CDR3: TGCAGCGTTGCAGCAGGGGGCCTCTACGAGCAGTACTTC.

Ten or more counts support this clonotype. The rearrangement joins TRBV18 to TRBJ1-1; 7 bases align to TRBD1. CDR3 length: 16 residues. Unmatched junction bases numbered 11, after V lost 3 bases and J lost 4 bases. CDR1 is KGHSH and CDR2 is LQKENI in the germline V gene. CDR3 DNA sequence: TGTGCCAGCTCACCCCGGTTGAGCCAGGGGGGCACTGAAGCTTTCTTT. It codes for CASSPRLSQGGTEAFF. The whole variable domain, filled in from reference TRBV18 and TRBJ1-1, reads NAGVMQNPRHLVRRRGQEARLRCSPMKGHSHVYWYRQLPEEGLKFMVYLQKENIIDESGMPKERFSAEFPKEGPSILRIQQVVRGDSAAYFCASSPRLSQGGTEAFFGQGTRLTVV.

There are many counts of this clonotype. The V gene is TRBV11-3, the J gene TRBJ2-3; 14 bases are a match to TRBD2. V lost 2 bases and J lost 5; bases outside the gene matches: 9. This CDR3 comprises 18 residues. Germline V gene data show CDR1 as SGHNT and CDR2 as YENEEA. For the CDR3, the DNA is TGTGCCAGCAGCTTACGACTAGCGGGGGGGGAGCAGGGAGATACGCAGTATTTT. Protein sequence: CASSLRLAGGEQGDTQYF.